This TCR beta chain was sequenced during a study of blood T cell repertoires in COVID-19. This clone was counted a few times. CDR1 is SGHTA, CDR2 FQGNSA, per germline. The V gene lost 2 bases and the J gene lost 5 bases, with 13 bases spanning the gap. This CDR3 region has 14 residues. Data came from immunoSEQ multiplex PCR; TCRdb stores just in-frame clones and leaves some out. The sample includes 190,000 or so clones, about 95% of them seen just once. Followed over time, Seattle patients had been enrolled while infection was active. The material sequenced was peripheral blood. The chain combines TRBV7-2 with TRBJ2-7; D perhaps matches TRBD2 (6 bases). The TCR originated in a man aged 30 to 39 with COVID-19, enrolled during active disease. This CDR3 reads CASSLWGVVHEQYF. In DNA form, the CDR3 reads TGTGCCAGCAGCTTATGGGGGGTCGTCCACGAGCAGTACTTC.